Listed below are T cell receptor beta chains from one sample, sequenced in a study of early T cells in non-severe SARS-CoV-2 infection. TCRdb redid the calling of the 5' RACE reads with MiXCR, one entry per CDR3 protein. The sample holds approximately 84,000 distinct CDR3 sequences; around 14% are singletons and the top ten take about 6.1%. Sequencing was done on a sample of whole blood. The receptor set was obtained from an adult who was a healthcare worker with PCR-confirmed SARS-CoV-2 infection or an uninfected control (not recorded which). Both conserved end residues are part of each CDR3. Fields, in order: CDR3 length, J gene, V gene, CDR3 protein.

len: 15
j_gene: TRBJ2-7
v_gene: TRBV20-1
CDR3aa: CSAKDSGQGETEQYF

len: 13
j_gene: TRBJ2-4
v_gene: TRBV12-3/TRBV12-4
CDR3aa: CASCVLAKNIQYF

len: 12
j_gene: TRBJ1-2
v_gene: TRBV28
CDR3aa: CASSFSNRLSTF

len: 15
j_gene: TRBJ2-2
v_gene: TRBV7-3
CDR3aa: CASSLRGYNTGELFF

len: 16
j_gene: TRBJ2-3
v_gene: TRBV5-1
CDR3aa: CASSPEYGEYTDTQYF

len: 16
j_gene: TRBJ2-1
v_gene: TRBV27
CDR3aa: CASSLLAGADYNEQFF

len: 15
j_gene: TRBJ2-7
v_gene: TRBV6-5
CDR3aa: CASSYSRSSSLEQYF

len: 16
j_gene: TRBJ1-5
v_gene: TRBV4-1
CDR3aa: CASSSGVTGLGEPQHF

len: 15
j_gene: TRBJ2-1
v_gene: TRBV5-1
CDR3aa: CASSLGPEAYNEQFF

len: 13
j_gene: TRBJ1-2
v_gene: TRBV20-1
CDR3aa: CSARVDRVGGYTF

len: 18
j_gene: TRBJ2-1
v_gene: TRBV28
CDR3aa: CASSPRNTLAGGHNEQFF

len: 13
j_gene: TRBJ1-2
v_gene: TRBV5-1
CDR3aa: CASKVGQTYGYTF

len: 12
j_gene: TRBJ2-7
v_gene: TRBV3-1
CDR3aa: CASSQVDDEQYF

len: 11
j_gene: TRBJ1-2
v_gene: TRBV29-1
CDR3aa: CSVWDTYGYTF

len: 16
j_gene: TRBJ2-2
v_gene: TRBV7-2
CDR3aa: CASSPSLRGGTGELFF

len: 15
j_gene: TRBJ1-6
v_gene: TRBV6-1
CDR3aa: CASSATVYGDSPLHF

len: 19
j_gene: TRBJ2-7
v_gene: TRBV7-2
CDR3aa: CASSWRGTASFSGAYEQYF

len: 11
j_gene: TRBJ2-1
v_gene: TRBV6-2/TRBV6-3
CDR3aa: CASSHGREQFF

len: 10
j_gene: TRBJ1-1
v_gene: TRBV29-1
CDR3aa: CSVMSGEAFF

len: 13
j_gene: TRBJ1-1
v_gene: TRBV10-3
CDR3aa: CAISDRTGVEAFF

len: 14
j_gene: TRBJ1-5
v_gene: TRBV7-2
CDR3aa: CASSLWQGNQPQHF

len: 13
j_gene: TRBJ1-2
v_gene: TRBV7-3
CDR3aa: CASSLQGFYGYTF

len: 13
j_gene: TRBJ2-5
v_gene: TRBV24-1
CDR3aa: CATSESGRETQYF

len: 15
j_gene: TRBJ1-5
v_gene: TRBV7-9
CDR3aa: CASSPGSWGNQPQHF

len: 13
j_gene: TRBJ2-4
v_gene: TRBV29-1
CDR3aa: CSASTGAQNIQYF

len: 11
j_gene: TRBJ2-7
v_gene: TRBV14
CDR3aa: CASSQAHEQYF

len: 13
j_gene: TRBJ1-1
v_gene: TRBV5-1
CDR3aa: CASSQRAGYEAFF

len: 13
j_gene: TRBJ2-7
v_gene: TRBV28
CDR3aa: CASTRGSPYEQYF

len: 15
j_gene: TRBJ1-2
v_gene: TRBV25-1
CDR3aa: CASSESGIGNYGYTF

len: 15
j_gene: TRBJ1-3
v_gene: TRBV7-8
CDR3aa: CASSPRAGQEDTIYF

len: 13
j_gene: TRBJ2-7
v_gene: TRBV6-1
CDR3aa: CASSEAGLGEQYF

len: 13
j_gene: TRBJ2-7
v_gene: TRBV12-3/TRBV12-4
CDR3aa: CASSAPYIDEQYF

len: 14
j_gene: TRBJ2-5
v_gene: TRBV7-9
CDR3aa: CASSLMAGVETQYF

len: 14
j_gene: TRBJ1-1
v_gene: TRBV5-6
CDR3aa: CASSSLGHRPEAFF

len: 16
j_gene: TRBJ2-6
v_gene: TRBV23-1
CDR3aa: CASSQSAVAGANVLTF

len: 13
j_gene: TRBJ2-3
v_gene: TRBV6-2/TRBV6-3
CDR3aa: CASSYLLTDTQYF

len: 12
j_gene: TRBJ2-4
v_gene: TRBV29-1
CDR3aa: CSVESGWNIQYF

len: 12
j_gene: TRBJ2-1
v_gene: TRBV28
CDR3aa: CASSFRLYEQFF

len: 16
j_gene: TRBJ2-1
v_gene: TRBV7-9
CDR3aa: CSSSPRAASSYNEQFF

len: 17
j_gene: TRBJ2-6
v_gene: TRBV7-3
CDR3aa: CASSLFSLSSGANVLTF

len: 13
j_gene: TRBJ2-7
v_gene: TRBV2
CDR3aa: CAKRSDTGYEQYF

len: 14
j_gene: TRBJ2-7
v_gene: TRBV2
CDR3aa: CASSWGQDTYEQYF

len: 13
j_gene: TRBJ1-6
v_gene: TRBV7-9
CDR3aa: CASSLWGDSPLHF

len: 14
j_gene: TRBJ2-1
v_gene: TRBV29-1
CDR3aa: CSVRRDSSDNEQFF

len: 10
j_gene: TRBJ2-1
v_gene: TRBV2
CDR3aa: CASSVREQFF

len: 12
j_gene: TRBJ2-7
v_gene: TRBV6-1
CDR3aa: CASSSAGYEQYF

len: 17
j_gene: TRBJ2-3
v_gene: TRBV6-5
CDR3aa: CASSHFSGTGLADTQYF

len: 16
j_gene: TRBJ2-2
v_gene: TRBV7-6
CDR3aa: CASSPPGRSFTGELFF

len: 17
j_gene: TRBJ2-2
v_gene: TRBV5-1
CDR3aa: CASSLQPGLDGTGELFF

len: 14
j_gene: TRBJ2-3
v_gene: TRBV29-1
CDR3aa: CSAIDRASTDTQYF

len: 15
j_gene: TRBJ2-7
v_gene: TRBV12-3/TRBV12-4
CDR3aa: CASSSRADRPYEQYF